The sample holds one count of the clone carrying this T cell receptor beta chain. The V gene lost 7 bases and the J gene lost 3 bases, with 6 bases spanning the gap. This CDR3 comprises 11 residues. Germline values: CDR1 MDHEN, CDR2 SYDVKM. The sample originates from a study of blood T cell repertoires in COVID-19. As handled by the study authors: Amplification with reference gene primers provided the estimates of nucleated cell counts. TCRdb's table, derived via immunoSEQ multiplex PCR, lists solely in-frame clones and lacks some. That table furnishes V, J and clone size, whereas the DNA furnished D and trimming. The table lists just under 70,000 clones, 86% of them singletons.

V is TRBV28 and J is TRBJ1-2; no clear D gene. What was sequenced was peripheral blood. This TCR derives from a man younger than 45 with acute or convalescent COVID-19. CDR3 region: CASKRDYGYTF. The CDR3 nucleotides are TGTGCCAGCAAGAGGGACTATGGCTACACCTTC.